The following is a TCR beta chain sequence with its context. The antigen is not known. The study separated CD4+ cells into CD45RA+ naive and CD45RA-negative memory subsets. This sample stems from a study of shared clonotypes between healthy human individuals. The germline V gene encodes CDR1 SGHDT and CDR2 YYEEEE. V shed 0 bases, J shed 2 bases, and the junction held 3 bases outside the gene matches. The CDR3 totals 16 residues. Study-wide points: A limitation of the genetic and exposure-history diversity represented arose from few donors.

Profiled with immunoSEQ multiplex PCR; TCRdb holds only in-frame clones, not every one. The sample carries about a million clones, roughly 70% recorded once. The J gene is TRBJ2-7, the V gene TRBV5-6; TRBD2 matches at 12 bases. This TCR came from a man in his late teens or twenties in good health. The specimen was memory CD4+ T cells sorted from blood. The subset here: CD45RA-negative fraction. CDR3 coding DNA: TGTGCCAGCAGCTTGGCCCCTAGCGGGAGGGCCTACGAGCAGTACTTC. Translation gives CASSLAPSGRAYEQYF.